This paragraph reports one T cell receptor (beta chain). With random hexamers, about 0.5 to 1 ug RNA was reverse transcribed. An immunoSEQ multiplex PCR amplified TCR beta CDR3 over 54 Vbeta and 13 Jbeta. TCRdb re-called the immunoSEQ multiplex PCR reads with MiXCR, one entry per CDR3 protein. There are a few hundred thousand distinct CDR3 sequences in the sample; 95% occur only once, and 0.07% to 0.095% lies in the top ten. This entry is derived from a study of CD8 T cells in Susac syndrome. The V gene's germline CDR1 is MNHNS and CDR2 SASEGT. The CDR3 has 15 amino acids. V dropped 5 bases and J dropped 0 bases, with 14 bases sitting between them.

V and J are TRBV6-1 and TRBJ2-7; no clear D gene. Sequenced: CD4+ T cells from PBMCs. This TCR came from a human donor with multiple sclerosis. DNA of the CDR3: TGTGCCAGCAGTATGCGGAGTGCCGACTCCTACGAGCAGTACGTC. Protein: CASSMRSADSYEQYV.